Presented here are 19 T cell receptor beta chains from one specimen sequenced in a study of identical twins. A single record per CDR3 protein comes from TCRdb applying MiXCR to the 5' RACE reads. The sample gives approximately 550,000 distinct CDR3 sequences, under 25% of which show up once; approximately 0.52% is in the top ten. The same data also contributed to another study, on yellow fever vaccine responses in identical twins.

The sequenced material came from CD4+ T cells sorted from blood. The receptors originated from a woman aged 18-29 years in good health.

This clonotype was detected only a few times. The chain combines TRBV9 with TRBJ2-1, with 10 bases matching TRBD2. With V trimmed by 3 bases and J by 5 bases, 2 bases remained unmatched. This CDR3 comprises 14 residues. Germline assignment: CDR1 SGDLS and CDR2 YYNGEE. As DNA, the CDR3 is TGTGCCAGCAGCGCTAGCGGGAGAGACAATGAGCAGTTCTTC. The encoded protein is CASSASGRDNEQFF.

Concerning this clonotype itself: One junction end disagrees with the germline gene, perhaps due to a read error. The CDR3 DNA follows: TGCGCCAGCAGGTTGGGGGGCTCTGAAGCTTTCTTT. Translation gives CASRLGGSEAFF. The gene calls are TRBV5-1 and TRBJ1-1; possible D gene TRBD1, 6 bases. Germline lookup yields CDR1 SGHRS and CDR2 YFSETQ. The CDR3 consists of 12 residues. Variable domain in full (rest from reference TRBV5-1 and TRBJ1-1): KAGVTQTPRYLIKTRGQQVTLSCSPISGHRSVSWYQQTPGQGLQFLFEYFSETQRNKGNFPGRFSGRQFSNSRSEMNVSTLELGDSALYLCASRLGGSEAFFGQGTRLTVV.

Only a few counts were recorded for this clonotype. CDR3 in amino acids: CSTRRTSGTGDTQYF. The DNA for the CDR3 is TGCAGTACCCGTCGGACTAGCGGTACTGGGGATACGCAGTATTTT. V is TRBV20-1 and J is TRBJ2-3; 10 nucleotides line up with TRBD2. Unmatched junction bases numbered 14, after V lost 8 bases and J lost 6 bases. CDR3 length: 15 residues. CDR1 DFQATT and CDR2 SNEGSKA come from the germline V gene (reference sequence).

This clonotype was counted between two and nine times. The chain has TRBV25-1 and TRBJ2-7; 7 nucleotides match TRBD2. The CDR3 is made up of 17 amino acids. Germline CDR1 MGHDK, CDR2 SYGVNS. After removal of 3 bases from V and 4 bases from J, the junction contained 15 bases not matched to a gene. As DNA, the CDR3 is TGTGCCAGCAGTGATCGGTTCGGGCTAGCGGACCAGTACGAGCAGTACGTC. The encoded protein is CASSDRFGLADQYEQYV.

The chain recombines TRBV29-1 with TRBJ2-1; D perhaps matches TRBD1 (5 bases). Between the trimmed V and J ends, which lost 6 bases and 10 bases, there was a span of 13 bases. CDR3 length: 11 amino acids. The germline CDR1 and CDR2 sequences are SQVTM and ANQGSEA. CDR3 residues: CSVAIWTEQFF. The CDR3, as DNA: TGCAGCGTCGCCATTTGGACAGAGCAGTTCTTC.

This clonotype was picked up many times. The chain recombines TRBV15 with TRBJ1-1; possible D gene TRBD1, 6 bases. Per germline, CDR1 LNHNV and CDR2 YYDKDF (reference sequence). CDR3 length equals 14 residues. V gave up 6 bases and J gave up 0 bases, with 11 bases separating them. The CDR3 DNA reads TGTGCCACCAGTAACAGGGCTCTGAACACTGAAGCTTTCTTT. Translation gives CATSNRALNTEAFF.

This clonotype was seen a handful of times. The V gene is TRBV9, the J gene TRBJ2-2; TRBD2 matches at 9 bases. This CDR3 has 17 amino acids. V dropped 0 bases and J dropped 2; count of bases not matched to a gene: 5. The germline CDR1 and CDR2 sequences are SGDLS and YYNGEE. The CDR3 sequence: CASSVGLAAGNTGELFF. The CDR3 nucleotides read TGTGCCAGCAGCGTAGGACTAGCGGCCGGTAACACCGGGGAGCTGTTTTTT.

In its sample, this clonotype was seen a few times. The chain joins TRBV4-1 to TRBJ2-1, with D perhaps TRBD2 (6 bases). V dropped 1 base and J dropped 9 bases, with 19 bases sitting between them. Looked up from germline, CDR1 is MGHRA and CDR2 is YSYEKL. The CDR3 is 16 residues long. The CDR3 DNA sequence: TGCGCCAGCAGCCAAGTTTCGAGCGGGTGGGTCGGTGAGCAGTTCTTC. It encodes CASSQVSSGWVGEQFF.

This rearrangement joins TRBV4-1 to TRBJ2-6; 8 bases line up with TRBD1. J lost 2 bases, V lost 5 bases, and 5 bases had no gene match. From germline, CDR1 is MGHRA and CDR2 YSYEKL. CDR3 size: 16 residues. The CDR3, as DNA: TGCGCCAGCAGCAAGCAGGGGGCGCCTGGGGCCAACGTCCTGACTTTC. Translating it yields CASSKQGAPGANVLTF.

This clonotype turned up a few times. The chain carries TRBV20-1 and TRBJ2-3; perhaps TRBD1 as D (6 bases). Germline CDR1 is DFQATT and CDR2 is SNEGSKA (reference sequence). This CDR3 comprises 12 residues. Trimming removed 6 bases from V and 3 bases from J, with 10 bases in between. Here the CDR3 reads CSATGQTDTQYF. CDR3 DNA sequence: TGCAGTGCCACCGGACAGACAGATACGCAGTATTTT.

The chain links TRBV7-6 to TRBJ2-1; the D gene is possibly TRBD1 (7 bases). V was clipped by 3 bases and J by 0 bases, with 12 bases between them. Germline assignment: CDR1 SGHVS and CDR2 FNYEAQ. The CDR3 has 16 residues. The CDR3 spells CASSLFQGGSYNEQFF. The CDR3 DNA is TGTGCCAGCAGCTTGTTTCAGGGGGGCTCCTACAATGAGCAGTTCTTC.

The rearrangement links TRBV5-5 to TRBJ2-3, with TRBD2 identical over 10 bases. The V and J ends lost 4 bases and 0 bases, in that order; junction bases with no gene match: 2. The CDR3 covers 15 residues. The germline gives CDR1 SGHKS, CDR2 YYEKEE (reference sequence). The CDR3, as DNA: TGTGCCAGCAGCCGAGCGGGGGGGAGCACAGATACGCAGTATTTT. It yields the protein CASSRAGGSTDTQYF.

This clonotype was seen repeatedly, ten times or more. The chain uses TRBV12-3 or TRBV12-4 and TRBJ2-1; perhaps TRBD1 as D (6 bases). Trimming took off 5 bases at V and 6 bases at J, with 14 bases between the two ends. This CDR3 has 14 residues. The CDR3 sequence: CASSGSGVPNEQFF. In DNA form, the CDR3 reads TGTGCCAGCAGTGGGTCAGGGGTGCCCAATGAGCAGTTCTTC.

V is TRBV5-1 and J is TRBJ2-1; TRBD2 matches 9 bases. CDR3 length: 15 residues. Germline lookup yields CDR1 SGHRS and CDR2 YFSETQ. V shed 5 bases, J shed 2 bases, and the junction held 5 bases outside the gene matches. CDR3 nucleotides: TGCGCCAGCAGAGTAGCGGGAGTGACCTACAATGAGCAGTTCTTC. Encoded protein: CASRVAGVTYNEQFF.

This clonotype was seen many times. The gene calls are TRBV5-1 and TRBJ1-1; TRBD1 agrees at 11 bases. There are 13 residues in the CDR3. From germline, CDR1 is SGHRS and CDR2 YFSETQ. Trimming took 4 bases from V and 5 from J; bases not matched to a gene: 1. CDR3 sequence reads: CASSGDRGTEAFF. CDR3 sequence (DNA): TGCGCCAGCAGCGGGGACAGGGGGACTGAAGCTTTCTTT.

This clonotype was observed a handful of times. This sequence joins TRBV4-2 and TRBJ2-1, with 7 bases lining up with TRBD2. Trimming cost V 0 bases and J 4 bases; bases outside gene matches: 3. This CDR3 contains 15 residues. Germline CDR1 and CDR2: LGHNA and YNFKEQ. CDR3 bases: TGTGCCAGCAGCCAAGACTTCGGGGGGTACAATGAGCAGTTCTTC. This codes for CASSQDFGGYNEQFF.

The chain is built from TRBV6-1 and TRBJ2-2; no reliable D call. The V gene's germline CDR1 is MNHNS and CDR2 SASEGT. V lost 4 bases and J lost 6, with 9 bases in between. The CDR3 is 13 residues long. The CDR3 region has the DNA TGTGCCAGCAGTGCCAGTCTAGCCGGGGAGCTGTTTTTT. Its translation: CASSASLAGELFF.

This clonotype has only a few counts. The chain recombines TRBV18 with TRBJ1-2; D remains unclear. Deletions cut 2 bases from V and 3 bases from J, with 7 bases between. Germline V gene lookup returns CDR1 KGHSH and CDR2 LQKENI. The CDR3 sequence is 13 residues long. The CDR3 here is CASSPAQYYGYTF. CDR3 bases: TGTGCCAGCTCACCAGCGCAATACTATGGCTACACCTTC.

In its sample, this clonotype was seen a few times. This CDR3 is CAISEPAGGMGNEQFF. The CDR3 DNA reads as TGTGCCATCAGTGAGCCTGCAGGGGGAATGGGCAATGAGCAGTTCTTC. The V and J genes are TRBV10-3 and TRBJ2-1; 7 bases line up with TRBD1. CDR3 length: 16 residues. Trimming removed 2 bases from V and 6 bases from J; junction bases left unmatched: 10. Looked up from germline, CDR1 is ENHRY and CDR2 is SYGVKD.